A selection of T cell receptor beta chains follows, all from one sample in a study of beta chain features in type 1 diabetes. The protocol was immunoSEQ multiplex PCR, while the TCRdb copy is restricted to in-frame clones and leaves out a portion. The sample consists of about 260,000 clones, roughly a quarter of them appearing once. Sequencing was done on a sample of naive CD4+ T cells from blood. All receptors come from a woman under 40 with type 1 diabetes. The CDR3 runs from the conserved cysteine through the conserved F or W. A D gene is named only where the DNA matches it firmly. Clone size is given for some rows only: seen once, a few or many times, or a class if the clone is expanded.

CDR3nt	CDR3aa	d_gene	abundance	v_gene	j_gene
TGCGCCAGCAGCCAAGATCAGGTTAACTATGGCTACACCTTC	CASSQDQVNYGYTF	-	few	TRBV4-1	TRBJ1-2
TGTGCCAGCAGTTTGGGGAGGGGTGATGAGCAGTTCTTC	CASSLGRGDEQFF	TRBD2	-	TRBV28	TRBJ2-1
TGTGCCACCAGCAGAGACCAATTCTTGACTAGCGGGAGTTGGGGTGGCTATGAGCAGTTCTTC	CATSRDQFLTSGSWGGYEQFF	TRBD2	few	TRBV15	TRBJ2-1
TGTGCCAGCAGCGTAGAACCAGCGGGAGCGACCCAGTACTTC	CASSVEPAGATQYF	TRBD2	few	TRBV9	TRBJ2-5
TGTGCCAGCAGCTTAACGAGACAGCAGAACACCGGGGAGCTGTTTTTT	CASSLTRQQNTGELFF	-	-	TRBV7-3	TRBJ2-2
TGCAGCTTTTTGCTGGGAGGACGCACTGAAGCTTTCTTT	CSFLLGGRTEAFF	-	few	TRBV29-1	TRBJ1-1
TGCAGCGTTGGCAGGGGCAGCACAGATACGCAGTATTTT	CSVGRGSTDTQYF	-	few	TRBV29-1	TRBJ2-3
TGCGCCAGCAGACCCGGTGAGCGGGATACCTACGAGCAGTACTTC	CASRPGERDTYEQYF	TRBD2	-	TRBV4-1	TRBJ2-7
TGTGCCTGGAGTCTCCAGGGTGGCTACACCTTC	CAWSLQGGYTF	-	-	TRBV30	TRBJ1-2
TGCGCCAGCAAGCTATCTGACAATGAGCAGTTCTTC	CASKLSDNEQFF	-	-	TRBV5-1	TRBJ2-1
TGTGCCAGCAGCGTAGGGATAGCGGGAGTAGGGTACAATGAGCAGTTCTTC	CASSVGIAGVGYNEQFF	TRBD2	-	TRBV9	TRBJ2-1
TGCAGCGTGAGAGGGACAGGGGCCTACGAGCAGTACTTC	CSVRGTGAYEQYF	TRBD1	few	TRBV29-1	TRBJ2-7
TGTGCCAGCAGTGCCCAGGACAGCACTGAAGCTTTCTTT	CASSAQDSTEAFF	-	-	TRBV27	TRBJ1-1
TGTGCCAGCCGACCTGGACTAGCGGTCGAGGTGACCCAGTACTTC	CASRPGLAVEVTQYF	TRBD2	few	TRBV2	TRBJ2-5
TGTGCCAGCAGCAAAGGGACTAGCGTAGCAAATGAGCAGTTCTTC	CASSKGTSVANEQFF	-	few	TRBV21-1	TRBJ2-1
TGTGCCTGGAGTTCAGGGGCTGGTTACGAGCAGTACTTC	CAWSSGAGYEQYF	-	-	TRBV30	TRBJ2-7
TGTGCCAGCAGCAACGAGGGCTACTATGGCTACACCTTC	CASSNEGYYGYTF	-	-	TRBV9	TRBJ1-2
TGTGCCAGCAGCTCGGACAGGGGTTATTACGGGGAGCTGTTTTTT	CASSSDRGYYGELFF	TRBD1	-	TRBV7-2	TRBJ2-2
TGTGCCAGCAGCCTGACTGAGAACACTGAAGCTTTCTTT	CASSLTENTEAFF	-	-	TRBV7-9	TRBJ1-1
TGTGCCTGGAGTGCCAACGCACTGGGAAACACCATATATTTT	CAWSANALGNTIYF	-	-	TRBV30	TRBJ1-3
TGCAGCGGACAGGTTCAAGTAACCGGGGAGCTGTTTTTT	CSGQVQVTGELFF	-	few	TRBV29-1	TRBJ2-2
TGTGCCTGGAGTGCCCGACAGCGTTCCACTGAAGCTTTCTTT	CAWSARQRSTEAFF	-	few	TRBV30	TRBJ1-1
TGTGCCAGCAGCTTTTCCGGGACTAGCGGCGCCAATGAGCAGTTCTTC	CASSFSGTSGANEQFF	TRBD2	once	TRBV7-6	TRBJ2-1
TGTGCCAGCAGCGCAGGTTGGGGACAGTCTCGCTCTGGGGCCAACGTCCTGACTTTC	CASSAGWGQSRSGANVLTF	TRBD1	few	TRBV9	TRBJ2-6
TGTGCCAGCAGCGTAGGTGCGGCTAGCGCTGCGAATGAGCAGTTCTTC	CASSVGAASAANEQFF	-	-	TRBV9	TRBJ2-1
TGTGCCAGCAGCCCGGACAGGGTCGGCTACACCTTC	CASSPDRVGYTF	TRBD1	few	TRBV7-9	TRBJ1-2
TGTGCCAGCAGTTCCGGGAGGAACACTGAAGCTTTCTTT	CASSSGRNTEAFF	-	-	TRBV25-1	TRBJ1-1
TGTGCCAGCAGCCCCCGGGGAAGTGAAAAACTGTTTTTT	CASSPRGSEKLFF	-	-	TRBV7-9	TRBJ1-4
TGTGCCAGCAGCCCCCCGGGACTGAGATACGAGCAGTACTTC	CASSPPGLRYEQYF	-	-	TRBV7-9	TRBJ2-7
TGTGCCAGCAGCAGAACTAGCGGGCCATCCTACGAGCAGTACTTC	CASSRTSGPSYEQYF	TRBD2	few	TRBV7-2	TRBJ2-7
TGTGCCAGCAGTTTACCAGGGCGAGGCACCGGGGAGCTGTTTTTT	CASSLPGRGTGELFF	-	-	TRBV27	TRBJ2-2
TGTGCCATCAGTGAGAAGCGACTAGCCAAAAACATTCAGTACTTC	CAISEKRLAKNIQYF	-	-	TRBV10-3	TRBJ2-4
TGTGCCAGCAGTCTGACTAGCTCCTGGGGAAGAGAGCAGTACTTC	CASSLTSSWGREQYF	TRBD2	few	TRBV28	TRBJ2-7
TGTGCCAGTAGTATATTGTCGGGACAGACCGACGAGCAGTACTTC	CASSILSGQTDEQYF	TRBD1	few	TRBV19	TRBJ2-7
TGTGCCAGCAGCTTAAATGAGGATCAGCCCCAGCATTTT	CASSLNEDQPQHF	-	-	TRBV11-2	TRBJ1-5
TGTGCCAGCACTTCAGCGGGAGGGCTCGACGAGCAGTACTTC	CASTSAGGLDEQYF	TRBD2	-	TRBV6-1	TRBJ2-7
TGTGCCTGGAGTCGGCAGGGCTACGAGCAGTACTTC	CAWSRQGYEQYF	-	few	TRBV30	TRBJ2-7
TGTGCCTGGAGGCCTGGGACACAGGGGAGGAATGAGCAGTTCTTC	CAWRPGTQGRNEQFF	-	-	TRBV30	TRBJ2-1
TGCGCCAGCAGCTTGTCGGGGGGCAATCAGCCCCAGCATTTT	CASSLSGGNQPQHF	-	-	TRBV5-1	TRBJ1-5
TGTGCCAGCAGCGTAGCGGGACTAGCGGGAGGGCCGGGCAATGAGCAGTTCTTC	CASSVAGLAGGPGNEQFF	TRBD2	few	TRBV9	TRBJ2-1
TGTGCCTGGACCAGACAGGGGATTGAGCTGTTTTTT	CAWTRQGIELFF	TRBD1	few	TRBV30	TRBJ2-2
TGTGCCAGCAGCCCGGGACAGCTAAACACCGGGGAGCTGTTTTTT	CASSPGQLNTGELFF	TRBD1	-	TRBV7-3	TRBJ2-2
TGTGCCAGCAGTCCGCCGGGACTAGCGGGAGTCGGGGAGCTGTTTTTT	CASSPPGLAGVGELFF	TRBD2	few	TRBV25-1	TRBJ2-2
TGTGCCAGCAGCGTCCAACAGGGGGGCACAGATACGCAGTATTTT	CASSVQQGGTDTQYF	TRBD1	few	TRBV9	TRBJ2-3
TGTGCCAGCAGCCCGACAGGAAACTATGGCTACACCTTC	CASSPTGNYGYTF	-	-	TRBV7-8	TRBJ1-2
TGTGCCAGCAGCTTAGTCGCGCCTAGCAGGGGCACGCAGTATTTT	CASSLVAPSRGTQYF	-	-	TRBV7-6	TRBJ2-3
TGTGCCAGCAGCCTCTCGACAGGAAACTATGGCTACACCTTC	CASSLSTGNYGYTF	-	-	TRBV9	TRBJ1-2
TGCGCCAGCAGCTTGGAGAGGAGGGTGAACACCGGGGAGCTGTTTTTT	CASSLERRVNTGELFF	-	few	TRBV5-1	TRBJ2-2
TGTGCCTGGAGTCTCCCGGGACTACCATTGGAGCAGTTCTTC	CAWSLPGLPLEQFF	TRBD2	-	TRBV30	TRBJ2-1
TGCGCCAGCAGTGGACTAGCGGGAGCGGTCCCCCAAGAGACCCAGTACTTC	CASSGLAGAVPQETQYF	TRBD2	-	TRBV5-1	TRBJ2-5